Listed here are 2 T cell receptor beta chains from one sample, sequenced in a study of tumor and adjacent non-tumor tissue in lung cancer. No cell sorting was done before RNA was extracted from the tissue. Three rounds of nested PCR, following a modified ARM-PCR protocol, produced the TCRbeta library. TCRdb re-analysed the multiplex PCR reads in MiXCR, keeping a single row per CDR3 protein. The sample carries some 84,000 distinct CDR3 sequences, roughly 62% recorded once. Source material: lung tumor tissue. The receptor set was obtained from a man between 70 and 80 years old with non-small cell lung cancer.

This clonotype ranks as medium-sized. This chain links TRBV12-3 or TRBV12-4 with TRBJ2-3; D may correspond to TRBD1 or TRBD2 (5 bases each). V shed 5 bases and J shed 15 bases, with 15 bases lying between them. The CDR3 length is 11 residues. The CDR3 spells CASSPGPRKYF. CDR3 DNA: TGTGCCAGCAGTCCGGGACCTCGCAAATATTTT.

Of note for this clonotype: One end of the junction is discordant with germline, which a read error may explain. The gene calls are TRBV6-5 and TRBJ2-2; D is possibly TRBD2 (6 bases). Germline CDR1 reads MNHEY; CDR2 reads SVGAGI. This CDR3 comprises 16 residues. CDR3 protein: CASSYLGGGNTGELFF. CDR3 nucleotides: TGTGCCAGCAGTTACTTGGGAGGAGGGAACACCGGGGAGCTCTTTTTT.